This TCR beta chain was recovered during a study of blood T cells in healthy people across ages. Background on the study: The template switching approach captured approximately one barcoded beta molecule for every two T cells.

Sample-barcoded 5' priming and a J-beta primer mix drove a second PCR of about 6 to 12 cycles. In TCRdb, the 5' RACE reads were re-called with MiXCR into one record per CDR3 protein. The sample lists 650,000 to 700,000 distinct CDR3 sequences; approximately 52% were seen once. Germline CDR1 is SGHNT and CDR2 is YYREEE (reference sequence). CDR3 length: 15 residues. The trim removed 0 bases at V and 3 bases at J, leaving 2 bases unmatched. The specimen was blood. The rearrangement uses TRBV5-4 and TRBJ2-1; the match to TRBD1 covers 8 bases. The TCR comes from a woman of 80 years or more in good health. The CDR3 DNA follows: TGTGCCAGCAGCTTGGACAGGGGGTACTACAATGAGCAGTTCTTC. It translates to CASSLDRGYYNEQFF.